This is a list of T cell receptor beta chains from one sample in a study of T cell changes during pregnancy in multiple sclerosis. TCRdb keeps only in-frame clones here, not all; method: immunoSEQ multiplex PCR. The repertoire includes roughly 49,000 clones, roughly 90% of them detected once, and 1.5% sits in the top ten. The source was peripheral blood, collected in the first trimester of pregnancy. These receptors originate from a female donor in good health, enrolled as a control in a pregnancy study. Both conserved end residues are part of each CDR3. Some rows have no size entry. The others give once, few or many, or a class for an expanded clone.

>.|TRBJ2-5|TRBV5-1
CASSFVGVNQETQYF
>.|TRBJ1-5|TRBV6-5
CANSDREGNQPQHF
>.|TRBJ1-1|TRBV15
CATSREPGGSTEAFF
>.|TRBJ1-4|TRBV7-9
CASSLGTGVDEKLFF
>few|TRBJ2-1|TRBV7-2
CASSLRQASPLF
>.|TRBJ2-3|TRBV18
CASSPRSSGGTDTQYF
>.|TRBJ2-3|TRBV5-8
CASSLRGQGPDTQYF
>.|TRBJ2-3|TRBV5-1
CASSLILTDTQYF
>.|TRBJ1-1|TRBV5-6
CASSLNPGQGSEAFF
>.|TRBJ2-7|TRBV5-1
CASSLSPGGASYEQYF
>.|TRBJ2-1|TRBV2
CASLVGLASGEQFF
>.|TRBJ2-5|TRBV14
CASSYRGDSQETQYF
>once|TRBJ2-5|TRBV10-2
CASGPSGGWETQYF
>.|TRBJ2-3|TRBV6-4
CASSERETDTQYF
>.|TRBJ2-3|TRBV7-2
CASSVGMSDTQYF
>.|TRBJ2-1|TRBV7-2
CASTRPGQGVEQFF
>.|TRBJ2-7|TRBV12-2
CASRCRPSEGGPQFEQYF
>.|TRBJ2-1|TRBV6-1
CASGEIPGTSGYNEQFF
>.|TRBJ1-4|TRBV29-1
CSVVAGTGDEKLFF
>.|TRBJ2-1|TRBV28
CASSFPGLASHNEQFF
>few|TRBJ2-7|TRBV7-9
CASSSTGVIGYEQYF
>.|TRBJ2-7|TRBV7-7
CASSLGTAGEQYF
>once|TRBJ2-7|TRBV29-1
CSVEDGGKDPYEQYF
>.|TRBJ2-7|TRBV10-2
CATGIKGGMGHEQYF
>.|TRBJ1-5|TRBV28
CATQRQGLQPQHF
>few|TRBJ2-2|TRBV7-8
CASRVNRGTGELFF
>.|TRBJ2-1|TRBV2
CASRDASRNEQFF
>.|TRBJ1-1|TRBV5-6
CASSLGGPDTEAFF
>.|TRBJ2-3|TRBV19
CASSTTSGSTDTQYF
>.|TRBJ2-5|TRBV28
CASRSGTSGRGGETQYF
>.|TRBJ1-2|TRBV28
CASSALPGQGSTNYGYTF
>.|TRBJ1-1|TRBV7-2
CASSSAYPNTEAFF
>once|TRBJ1-3|TRBV6-5
CASISSGNTIYF
>.|TRBJ1-4|TRBV18
CASSPPVDRAGREKLFF
>.|TRBJ2-3|TRBV2
CASSETSAAWGLKPTDTQYF
>few|TRBJ1-5|TRBV6-6
CASSSTETNQPQHF
>.|TRBJ1-1|TRBV10-2
CASSTPTGAGNTEAFF
>.|TRBJ2-1|TRBV11-2
CASSLDRGSYNEQFF
>.|TRBJ1-1|TRBV5-4
CASSMTTENTEAFF
>.|TRBJ2-5|TRBV5-1
CASSFRGRETQYF
>.|TRBJ2-7|TRBV4-3
CASSPRTSGGTYEQYF
>once|TRBJ1-1|TRBV29-1
CSVEGGGNPNTEAFF
>.|TRBJ2-7|TRBV30
CAWSLGLPIVVF
>.|TRBJ2-5|TRBV18
CASSLQQETQYF
>.|TRBJ2-7|TRBV30
CAWSVAGPPYEQYF
>.|TRBJ1-2|TRBV5-4
CASSRTGAEGYTF
>once|TRBJ2-7|TRBV2
CAINRGGSYEQYF
>.|TRBJ2-3|TRBV2
CASSAGGPTTDTQYF
>.|TRBJ2-5|TRBV5-5
CASTRTQNQETQYF
>.|TRBJ2-7|TRBV9
CASSVFPGRGSEQYF
>.|TRBJ1-2|TRBV25-1
CASSENSGTGNYGYTF